These 13 T cell receptor beta chains originate from one sample sequenced in a study of shared clonotypes between healthy human individuals. Generated by immunoSEQ multiplex PCR, the TCRdb table keeps only in-frame clones and is missing some. Altogether fewer than 3 million clones are present, less than 95% being singletons, with the ten largest covering 0.37%. The sample consisted of naive CD4+ T cells from PBMCs. The subset here: CD45RA+ positively selected. The receptors originated from a man younger than 35 in good health. Some clones in this sample may be carry-over from other donors' samples.

The chain recombines TRBV7-2 with TRBJ1-5, with D perhaps TRBD1 (5 bases). V shed 3 bases and J shed 7 bases, with 7 bases lying between them. The CDR3 sequence is 12 residues long. Germline CDR1 and CDR2: SGHTA and FQGNSA. The CDR3 DNA follows: TGTGCCAGCAGCTTCAGGGAGCAGCCCCAGCATTTT. This encodes CASSFREQPQHF.

This sequence joins TRBV9 and TRBJ2-1, with D hard to call. Germline V gene data show CDR1 as SGDLS and CDR2 as YYNGEE. The CDR3 has 15 residues. Between the trimmed V and J ends, which lost 3 bases and 0 bases, there was a span of 10 bases. The CDR3 reads CASSAVPNSYNEQFF. The CDR3 DNA sequence: TGTGCCAGCAGCGCCGTCCCCAACTCCTACAATGAGCAGTTCTTC.

CDR3 sequence (DNA): TGTGCCACCAGCCCCCGTATCAGGGGGTGGGTCACCGGGGAGCTGTTTTTT. It specifies CATSPRIRGWVTGELFF. The chain carries TRBV15 and TRBJ2-2, with TRBD1 matching 7 bases. Per germline, CDR1 LNHNV and CDR2 YYDKDF (reference sequence). This CDR3 has 17 residues. With V trimmed by 5 bases and J by 4 bases, 13 bases remained unmatched.

Here the CDR3 reads CSVTGTGMNTEAFF. The CDR3 bases are TGCAGCGTCACCGGGACAGGGATGAACACTGAAGCTTTCTTT. The chain joins TRBV29-1 to TRBJ1-1; 9 bases are shared with TRBD1. Looked up from germline, CDR1 is SQVTM and CDR2 is ANQGSEA. This CDR3 comprises 14 residues. Trimming removed 6 bases from V and 0 bases from J; junction bases left unmatched: 5.

CDR3: CASSLVLSGRAGREQYF. The CDR3 region has the DNA TGTGCCAGCAGCTTGGTCCTTAGCGGGAGGGCCGGTCGCGAGCAGTACTTC. The chain joins TRBV5-8 to TRBJ2-7, with 11 bases fitting TRBD2. The J segment lost 6 bases and the V segment lost 0 bases, leaving 11 bases of the junction unmatched. The CDR3 length is 17 residues. CDR1 is SGHTS, CDR2 YDEGEE, per germline.

Concerning this clone itself: The sample contains more than one DNA sequence encoding this CDR3. V usage is TRBV6-5 and J usage is TRBJ1-1; no clear D. V was trimmed by 2 bases and J by 7 bases, leaving 5 bases between them. The CDR3 runs to 11 residues. Germline V gene data show CDR1 as MNHEY and CDR2 as SVGAGI. CDR3 sequence (DNA): TGTGCCAGCAGTTACGGGAGTGAAGCTTTCTTT. Protein: CASSYGSEAFF.

V gene TRBV9 combines with J gene TRBJ2-1, with D unresolved. The CDR3 has 14 residues. Trimming took off 0 bases at V and 9 bases at J, with 13 bases between the two ends. Germline V lookup: CDR1 SGDLS, CDR2 YYNGEE. CDR3 residues: CASSVGSTVSEQFF. CDR3 in DNA: TGTGCCAGCAGCGTAGGGTCGACTGTCAGTGAGCAGTTCTTC.

This chain connects TRBV9 to TRBJ2-6, with 10 positions matching TRBD1. Germline V gene sequence: CDR1 SGDLS, CDR2 YYNGEE. V lost 1 base and J lost 0; bases outside the gene matches: 7. The CDR3 is 19 amino acids. CDR3 sequence reads: CASSVRQGAIGSGANVLTF. CDR3 in DNA: TGTGCCAGCAGCGTAAGACAGGGGGCAATCGGCTCTGGGGCCAACGTCCTGACTTTC.

The V and J genes are TRBV5-1 and TRBJ1-3; 7 bases line up with TRBD1. Trimming cost V 4 bases and J 2 bases; bases outside gene matches: 3. The CDR3 loop spans 14 amino acids. Germline CDR1 and CDR2: SGHRS and YFSETQ. The CDR3 region is CASSTGDPGNTIYF. CDR3 coding DNA: TGCGCCAGCAGCACAGGGGACCCTGGAAACACCATATATTTT.

The chain recombines TRBV11-3 with TRBJ2-1; D unresolved. CDR3 length equals 14 residues. Germline-derived CDR1 and CDR2 are SGHNT and YENEEA. The V gene lost 0 bases and the J gene lost 5 bases, with 8 bases spanning the gap. In DNA, the CDR3 is TGTGCCAGCAGCTTAGATCTTCCCCACAATGAGCAGTTCTTC. It codes for CASSLDLPHNEQFF.

This chain connects TRBV19 to TRBJ2-3; 10 bases are a match to TRBD2. This CDR3 is built from 17 residues. From germline, CDR1 is LNHDA and CDR2 SQIVND (reference sequence). The ends lost 9 bases at V and 0 bases at J; junction bases unmatched: 12. The CDR3 DNA reads as TGTGCCAGAACCGGGCTAGCGGGGGATTCTAGCACAGATACGCAGTATTTT. Amino acids: CARTGLAGDSSTDTQYF.

This chain uses TRBV29-1 with TRBJ2-3; D is ambiguous. The V gene lost 3 bases and the J gene lost 4 bases, with 11 bases spanning the gap. CDR1 is SQVTM and CDR2 is ANQGSEA in the germline V gene. The CDR3 runs to 13 residues. The CDR3 DNA follows: TGCAGCGTTGACCGGGCCGCAGCAGATACGCAGTATTTT. This sequence encodes CSVDRAAADTQYF.

The chain joins TRBV11-2 to TRBJ2-5; no firm D call. The end of the DNA fits TRBJ2-7 better, so the J call may be wrong. The CDR3 contains 15 residues. Germline-derived CDR1 and CDR2 are SGHAT and FQNNGV. CDR3 nucleotide sequence: TGTGCCAGCAGCGCACACGTGCTAGTCTCGGGCGAGCAGTACTTC. Translating gives CASSAHVLVSGEQYF.